This TCR beta chain comes out of a study of shared clonotypes between healthy human individuals. The CDR3 has 16 amino acids. Measured with immunoSEQ multiplex PCR; TCRdb has only the in-frame clones, and not every one. The sample holds 2 million to 3 million clones, around 90% seen once. The source of this sequence is a man between 18 and 29 years old in good health. The genes are TRBV21-1 and TRBJ2-1; the DNA was not used to check the table's D call, TRBD1. TRBV21-1 is given as a pseudogene. The sample taken for sequencing was naive CD4+ T cells sorted from blood. Subset defined: CD45RA+ positively selected. Here the CDR3 DNA reads TGTGCCAGCAGAGAGCATGGACACAATTCCTACAATGAGCAGTTCTTC. Amino acid sequence: CASREHGHNSYNEQFF.